Listed below are T cell receptor beta chains from one sample, sequenced in a study of shared clonotypes between healthy human individuals. Assay: immunoSEQ multiplex PCR; the TCRdb copy retains only in-frame clones and omits some. Of about 2.4 million clones listed, approximately 93% are singletons. Input material: naive CD4+ T cells from PBMCs. The receptors come from a man aged 18 to 29 in good health. Some clones in this sample may be carry-over from other donors' samples. CDR3s include the opening cysteine and the closing phenylalanine or tryptophan. A D gene is named only where the DNA matches it firmly. Not every row has a clone size; where given, it reads once, few, many or a size class.

d_gene: -
j_gene: TRBJ2-1
v_gene: TRBV7-3
abundance: -
CDR3aa: CASSFGFQGEQFF
CDR3nt: TGTGCCAGCAGCTTTGGTTTTCAGGGTGAGCAGTTCTTC

d_gene: TRBD1
j_gene: TRBJ2-7
v_gene: TRBV5-1
abundance: -
CDR3aa: CASSLVFSGQGASYAFEQYF
CDR3nt: TGCGCCAGCAGCTTGGTGTTTTCGGGACAGGGGGCAAGTTATGCCTTCGAGCAGTACTTC

d_gene: -
j_gene: TRBJ1-1
v_gene: TRBV5-6
abundance: -
CDR3aa: CASSLGANRIAEAFF
CDR3nt: TGTGCCAGCAGCTTGGGGGCTAACCGGATCGCTGAAGCTTTCTTT

d_gene: -
j_gene: TRBJ2-7
v_gene: TRBV27
abundance: -
CDR3aa: CASSKYRQNRSYEQYF
CDR3nt: TGTGCCAGCAGTAAATACCGACAGAACCGGTCCTACGAGCAGTACTTC

d_gene: -
j_gene: TRBJ2-1
v_gene: TRBV5-6
abundance: -
CDR3aa: CASSLGLGPRGTEQFF
CDR3nt: TGTGCCAGCAGCTTGGGATTGGGACCTAGGGGGACTGAGCAGTTCTTC

d_gene: -
j_gene: TRBJ1-2
v_gene: TRBV28
abundance: few
CDR3aa: CASRDGRSGYGYTF
CDR3nt: TGTGCCAGCCGTGATGGCAGGAGCGGCTATGGCTACACCTTC

d_gene: -
j_gene: TRBJ1-2
v_gene: TRBV28
abundance: -
CDR3aa: CASSLNGLYGYTF
CDR3nt: TGTGCCAGCAGTTTGAACGGCCTCTATGGCTACACCTTC

d_gene: -
j_gene: TRBJ1-5
v_gene: TRBV11-2
abundance: -
CDR3aa: CASSLGSGLNQPQHF
CDR3nt: TGTGCCAGCAGCTTAGGTTCGGGGTTGAATCAGCCCCAGCATTTT

d_gene: TRBD2
j_gene: TRBJ2-1
v_gene: TRBV5-4
abundance: -
CDR3aa: CASSPRLAGGYNEQFF
CDR3nt: TGTGCCAGCAGCCCCCGCCTAGCGGGAGGGTACAATGAGCAGTTCTTC

d_gene: TRBD2
j_gene: TRBJ2-5
v_gene: TRBV19
abundance: -
CDR3aa: CASLGTSGSARETQYF
CDR3nt: TGTGCCAGTCTGGGGACTAGCGGGTCAGCCCGAGAGACCCAGTACTTC

d_gene: -
j_gene: TRBJ1-2
v_gene: TRBV7-2
abundance: few
CDR3aa: CASSLVSAGYTF
CDR3nt: TGTGCCAGCAGCTTAGTATCGGCTGGCTACACCTTC

d_gene: TRBD1
j_gene: TRBJ2-7
v_gene: TRBV28
abundance: -
CDR3aa: CASSLFSGGLYEQYF
CDR3nt: TGTGCCAGCAGTTTATTTTCAGGGGGCCTTTACGAGCAGTACTTC

d_gene: TRBD1
j_gene: TRBJ1-5
v_gene: TRBV15
abundance: -
CDR3aa: CATSRETTGVFNQPQHF
CDR3nt: TGTGCCACCAGCAGAGAGACGACAGGGGTTTTCAATCAGCCCCAGCATTTT

d_gene: TRBD1
j_gene: TRBJ1-3
v_gene: TRBV6-1
abundance: -
CDR3aa: CASSDAGTGGAVNTIYF
CDR3nt: TGTGCCAGCAGTGACGCCGGGACAGGGGGCGCGGTGAACACCATATATTTT

d_gene: TRBD2
j_gene: TRBJ2-1
v_gene: TRBV25-1
abundance: -
CDR3aa: CASSSTSGRRNEQFF
CDR3nt: TGTGCCAGCAGTTCCACTAGCGGGAGAAGGAATGAGCAGTTCTTC

d_gene: -
j_gene: TRBJ1-5
v_gene: TRBV19
abundance: -
CDR3aa: CASSIIGVSNQPQHF
CDR3nt: TGTGCCAGTAGTATCATAGGGGTTAGCAATCAGCCCCAGCATTTT

d_gene: -
j_gene: TRBJ2-2
v_gene: TRBV5-1
abundance: -
CDR3aa: CASSLQIGESGAGELFF
CDR3nt: TGCGCCAGCAGCTTGCAAATTGGGGAGTCGGGCGCCGGGGAGCTGTTTTTT

d_gene: TRBD2
j_gene: TRBJ2-7
v_gene: TRBV16
abundance: -
CDR3aa: CASSQGLGYEQYF
CDR3nt: TGTGCCAGCAGCCAGGGACTAGGCTACGAGCAGTACTTC

d_gene: -
j_gene: TRBJ2-7
v_gene: TRBV27
abundance: -
CDR3aa: CASSLYPTGEQYF
CDR3nt: TGTGCCAGCAGTTTGTATCCAACGGGCGAGCAGTACTTC

d_gene: -
j_gene: TRBJ2-7
v_gene: TRBV7-2
abundance: -
CDR3aa: CASSLFNEQYF
CDR3nt: TGTGCCAGCAGCTTATTCAACGAGCAGTACTTC

d_gene: -
j_gene: TRBJ1-2
v_gene: TRBV28
abundance: -
CDR3aa: CASSLSGIRSRSYTF
CDR3nt: TGTGCCAGCAGTTTATCGGGTATAAGGAGTCGGTCCTACACCTTC

d_gene: TRBD2
j_gene: TRBJ2-7
v_gene: TRBV5-1
abundance: -
CDR3aa: CASSLGLAGGVEQYF
CDR3nt: TGCGCCAGCAGCTTGGGTCTAGCGGGAGGAGTCGAGCAGTACTTC

d_gene: -
j_gene: TRBJ2-1
v_gene: TRBV5-6
abundance: -
CDR3aa: CASSLRLFLNEQFF
CDR3nt: TGTGCCAGCAGCTTGAGACTCTTCCTCAATGAGCAGTTCTTC

d_gene: -
j_gene: TRBJ2-3
v_gene: TRBV30
abundance: -
CDR3aa: CAWEAADTQYF
CDR3nt: TGTGCCTGGGAGGCGGCAGATACGCAGTATTTT

d_gene: TRBD1
j_gene: TRBJ1-5
v_gene: TRBV15
abundance: -
CDR3aa: CATSRGRGGQVTNQPQHF
CDR3nt: TGTGCCACCAGCAGAGGGAGGGGGGGACAGGTGACCAATCAGCCCCAGCATTTT

d_gene: -
j_gene: TRBJ1-5
v_gene: TRBV2
abundance: -
CDR3aa: CASARGGPQHF
CDR3nt: TGTGCCAGCGCCCGGGGCGGGCCCCAGCATTTT

d_gene: -
j_gene: TRBJ2-7
v_gene: TRBV5-1
abundance: -
CDR3aa: CASSGLTGHRGEQYF
CDR3nt: TGCGCCAGCAGCGGGCTTACAGGGCACAGAGGCGAGCAGTACTTC